This T cell receptor (beta chain) appears in the sequencing data of a study of T-cell memory formation after mild COVID-19. Using its own MiXCR run on the 5' RACE reads, TCRdb lists one record per CDR3 protein. The sample lists a few hundred thousand distinct CDR3 sequences, under 15% occurring once. From germline, CDR1 is SGHRS and CDR2 YFSETQ. There are 13 residues in the CDR3. V lost 3 bases and J 15 bases, leaving 19 bases between the germline ends. This clonotype was seen repeatedly, ten times or more. This clonotype was sampled from a man younger than 30 who had mild COVID-19 (a few samples of this study predate the infection). Cell type and time point are not known. J is TRBJ2-1 and V is TRBV5-1; possibly TRBD2 for D (7 bases). Material for sequencing was PBMCs or a T cell subset sorted from them (not recorded which). CDR3 bases: TGCGCCAGCAGCTCCGACGGGGGGCCCGTCTGGTTCTTC. It codes for CASSSDGGPVWFF.